The text below deals with one T cell receptor (beta chain). The data belong to a study of blood T cells in healthy people across ages. About the study: About one barcoded TCR beta cDNA was captured per two T cells.

The CDR3 is made up of 15 amino acids. V lost 0 bases, J lost 2 bases, and 2 bases stayed unmatched. The germline gives CDR1 SGHRS, CDR2 YFSETQ. Total RNA was isolated from each sample in quantities of at least 5 micrograms. Sample-barcoded 5' priming and a J-beta primer mix drove a second PCR of roughly 6 to 12 cycles. Each cDNA molecule, via a template-switch adaptor with 12 random nucleotides, was tagged. Each CDR3 protein gets one entry after TCRdb re-called the 5' RACE reads with MiXCR. This table holds fewer than 950,000 distinct CDR3 sequences, roughly 50% found once. The receptor's source is a man older than 75 in good health. The J gene is TRBJ2-1, the V gene TRBV5-1; 7 nucleotides line up with TRBD2. Sequenced input: blood. CDR3 DNA sequence: TGCGCCAGCAGCTTGGCTAGCGGAACCTACAATGAGCAGTTCTTC. Translated: CASSLASGTYNEQFF.